A single sample is the source of the 27 T cell receptor beta chains below, sequenced in a study of blood T cells in healthy people across ages. Using a J-beta primer mix together with a sample-barcoded 5' primer, a second PCR was run for roughly 7 to 12 cycles. Each CDR3 protein is one row after TCRdb ran MiXCR on the 5' RACE reads. The sample has approximately 1,700,000 distinct CDR3 sequences; about 39% are singletons. Sample: blood. The receptors were gathered from a human donor in good health.

This clonotype has a handful of counts. The chain has TRBV3-1 and TRBJ2-1, with TRBD2 matching over 11 bases. The germline V gene encodes CDR1 LGHDT and CDR2 YNNKEL (reference sequence). This CDR3 region has 13 residues. V was clipped by 4 bases and J by 9 bases; unmatched bases: 2. CDR3 in DNA: TGTGCCAGCAGCCTAGCGGGGGGGATTGAGCAGTTCTTC. It translates to CASSLAGGIEQFF.

This rearrangement joins TRBV20-1 to TRBJ1-5, with TRBD1 matching 11 bases. V gave up 3 bases and J gave up 10 bases; unmatched junction bases: 8. The CDR3 is 14 residues long. From germline, CDR1 is DFQATT and CDR2 SNEGSKA (reference sequence). The CDR3 nucleotides are TGCAGTGCTAGTGGGACAGGGGGGGTTGGTCCCCAGCATTTT. This translates into CSASGTGGVGPQHF.

The chain is built from TRBV20-1 and TRBJ1-5, with D perhaps TRBD1 (6 bases). V was cut by 0 bases and J by 5 bases, with 8 bases left in between. Germline-derived CDR1 and CDR2 are DFQATT and SNEGSKA (reference sequence). The CDR3 has 13 amino acids. In DNA, the CDR3 is TGCAGTGCTAGAGATGAGGGGGATCAGCCCCAGCATTTT. The encoded protein is CSARDEGDQPQHF.

The rearrangement joins TRBV5-1 to TRBJ1-1; no definite D call. The CDR3 spans 14 residues. Germline V lookup: CDR1 SGHRS, CDR2 YFSETQ. Between the trimmed V and J ends, which lost 0 bases and 7 bases, there was a span of 13 bases. The CDR3 DNA follows: TGCGCCAGCAGCTTGGCCTGGGGAGGGAATGAAGCTTTCTTT. Its translation: CASSLAWGGNEAFF. The entire variable domain, with the rest obtained from reference TRBV5-1 and TRBJ1-1, is as follows: KAGVTQTPRYLIKTRGQQVTLSCSPISGHRSVSWYQQTPGQGLQFLFEYFSETQRNKGNFPGRFSGRQFSNSRSEMNVSTLELGDSALYLCASSLAWGGNEAFFGQGTRLTVV.

The chain couples TRBV10-3 to TRBJ2-5, with D perhaps TRBD1 or TRBD2 (6 bases each). Deletions cut 6 bases from V and 4 bases from J, with 12 bases between. The CDR3 is 13 residues long. From germline, CDR1 is ENHRY and CDR2 SYGVKD. The chain's CDR3 is CAISTGARETQYF. The CDR3 DNA is TGTGCCATCAGCACGGGGGCCCGAGAGACCCAGTACTTC.

This clonotype was seen a few times. The chain carries TRBV20-1 and TRBJ1-1; D remains unclear. V was cut by 3 bases and J by 5 bases, with 13 bases left in between. The CDR3 spans 13 residues. Germline V gene sequence: CDR1 DFQATT, CDR2 SNEGSKA (reference sequence). The DNA of the CDR3 is TGCAGTGCTAGGAGTTTGCGAGAAACTGAAGCTTTCTTT. It translates to CSARSLRETEAFF.

This clonotype was recorded a few times. CDR3 residues: CASRQGAGTEAFF. The CDR3 nucleotides read TGTGCCAGTCGACAGGGGGCTGGGACTGAAGCTTTCTTT. The rearrangement links TRBV7-3 to TRBJ1-1; 10 bases align to TRBD1. CDR1 and CDR2 (germline): SGHTA, FQGTGA. The V and J ends lost 9 bases and 5 bases, in that order; junction bases with no gene match: 6. This CDR3 comprises 13 residues.

V usage is TRBV6-2 or TRBV6-3 and J usage is TRBJ2-1; TRBD2 is a possible D gene (5 bases). There are 18 residues in the CDR3. Germline CDR1 reads MNHEY; CDR2 reads SVGEGT. The V end was cut by 6 bases, the J end by 3 bases, with 24 bases between. CDR3 residues: CASSFTSSGVSGYNEQFF. The DNA for the CDR3 is TGTGCCAGCAGCTTTACGTCCTCCGGGGTTTCAGGCTACAATGAGCAGTTCTTC.

J is TRBJ2-5 and V is TRBV6-5; no clear D gene. Trimming shortened V by 5 bases and J by 0 bases, and 10 bases separated the two germline ends. The V gene's germline CDR1 is MNHEY and CDR2 SVGAGI. The CDR3 has 14 residues. The CDR3 DNA is TGTGCCAGCAGTCCTTTAACCTACCAAGAGACCCAGTACTTC. This codes for CASSPLTYQETQYF.

As regards this clonotype: A junction end diverges from the germline sequence, so it may reflect a read error. The chain couples TRBV29-1 to TRBJ2-7; possibly TRBD1 or TRBD2 for D (5 bases each). Germline V gene sequence: CDR1 SQVTM, CDR2 ANQGSEA. The CDR3 consists of 14 residues. The CDR3 spells CSVRGAGRSCEQYF. CDR3 DNA sequence: TGCAGCGTGAGAGGGGCTGGCCGCTCCTGCGAGCAGTACTTC.

This chain joins TRBV6-1 and TRBJ2-5; no reliable D call. Germline values: CDR1 MNHNS, CDR2 SASEGT. The CDR3 covers 14 residues. The V gene lost 1 base and the J gene lost 2 bases, with 8 bases spanning the gap. CDR3 protein: CASSEGLEQETQYF. CDR3 DNA: TGTGCCAGCAGTGAAGGACTGGAGCAAGAGACCCAGTACTTC.

CDR3 in DNA: TGTGCCAGCAATCTGGGGGGGACTATTGGTAACTACGAGCAGTACTTC. Protein sequence: CASNLGGTIGNYEQYF. The gene calls are TRBV5-5 and TRBJ2-7, with 7 bases fitting TRBD2. The germline CDR1 and CDR2 sequences are SGHKS and YYEKEE (reference sequence). The CDR3 runs to 16 residues. V shed 6 bases and J 3 bases; nucleotides not matched to a gene: 15.

Remarks on this clonotype: A junction boundary mismatches the germline segment, possibly from a read error. The CDR3: CASSLANQGTQYF. The DNA of the CDR3 is TGCGCCAGCAGCTTGGCAAATCAAGGGACCCAGTACTTC. The chain uses TRBV5-1 and TRBJ2-5; no definite D call. This CDR3 spans 13 amino acids. Germline V lookup: CDR1 SGHRS, CDR2 YFSETQ.

The V gene is TRBV20-1, the J gene TRBJ1-2; D is unresolved. The CDR3 extends over 13 amino acids. Germline V gene data show CDR1 as DFQATT and CDR2 as SNEGSKA (reference sequence). V lost 0 bases, J lost 3 bases, and 8 bases lay in between. As DNA, the CDR3 is TGCAGTGCTAGAGATCCAGGACACTATGGCTACACCTTC. As protein: CSARDPGHYGYTF.

The chain employs TRBV5-1 and TRBJ1-2; 9 nucleotides agree with TRBD1. The junction had 8 bases not matched to a gene; V was cut back by 0 bases and J by 8 bases. Looked up from germline, CDR1 is SGHRS and CDR2 is YFSETQ. The CDR3 length is 15 residues. In DNA form, the CDR3 reads TGCGCCAGCAGCTTGGTAAAAGGGACAGGGCGAGGCTACACCTTC. Amino acids: CASSLVKGTGRGYTF.

V is TRBV25-1 and J is TRBJ1-1; TRBD1 is a possible D gene (6 bases). V gave up 3 bases and J gave up 4 bases, with 15 bases separating them. The CDR3 has 15 amino acids. Germline loops: CDR1 MGHDK, CDR2 SYGVNS. CDR3 bases: TGTGCCAGCAGTGAGTATGGGAGGGGGGGCACTGAAGCTTTCTTT. Its translation is CASSEYGRGGTEAFF.

This clonotype was found a few times. J is TRBJ1-1 and V is TRBV11-2; D ambiguous. Per germline, CDR1 SGHAT and CDR2 FQNNGV. V was clipped by 6 bases and J by 6 bases, with 20 bases between them. This CDR3 is built from 15 residues. CDR3: CASRGVRTLVAEAFF. The CDR3 DNA follows: TGTGCCAGCAGAGGAGTTAGGACCTTGGTCGCTGAAGCTTTCTTT.

Of note for this clonotype: One base away lies a much larger clone, so this may be a sequencing read error. The genes are TRBV20-1 and TRBJ2-7, with 7 bases aligning to TRBD1. The J segment lost 2 bases and the V segment lost 5 bases, leaving 15 bases of the junction unmatched. This CDR3 comprises 16 residues. Germline loops: CDR1 DFQATT, CDR2 SNEGSKA (reference sequence). The CDR3 protein is CSARPALTGTAYEQYF. The CDR3 bases are TGCAGTGCTCGACCCGCACTAACCGGGACAGCCTACGAGCAGTACTTC.

The sample holds a few counts of this clonotype. J is TRBJ2-4 and V is TRBV20-1; D gene ambiguous. The V end was cut by 3 bases, the J end by 3 bases, with 9 bases between. The CDR3 is made up of 13 amino acids. Germline V gene sequence: CDR1 DFQATT, CDR2 SNEGSKA (reference sequence). In DNA, the CDR3 is TGCAGTGCTAGTGGGGTAGGCAAAAACATTCAGTACTTC. Amino acid sequence: CSASGVGKNIQYF.

The chain recombines TRBV6-2 or TRBV6-3 with TRBJ1-1, with D tentatively TRBD1 (6 bases). Trimming removed 4 bases at V and 8 bases at J, with 17 bases between. Germline assignment: CDR1 MNHEY and CDR2 SVGEGT. The CDR3 is 14 residues long. The DNA of the CDR3 is TGTGCCAGCAGTTCGGGTGGGGGCCTTCGAGAAGCTTTCTTT. Encoded protein: CASSSGGGLREAFF.

This chain links TRBV12-5 with TRBJ1-5; D remains ambiguous. CDR1 and CDR2 from the germline V gene are LGHNT and FRNRAP. This CDR3 comprises 14 residues. The ends were cut back, 6 bases at V and 4 bases at J, with 13 bases in the middle. CDR3 nucleotides: TGTGCTAGTGGAACCTCCGAAGATAATCAGCCCCAGCATTTT. It specifies CASGTSEDNQPQHF.

The CDR3 spells CASSPPRAVASYEQYF. The DNA of the CDR3 is TGTGCCAGCAGCCCGCCCAGGGCAGTGGCCTCCTACGAGCAGTACTTC. V and J are TRBV3-1 and TRBJ2-7, with D maybe TRBD1 (5 bases). V was trimmed by 4 bases and J by 0 bases, leaving 16 bases between them. The CDR3 loop spans 16 amino acids. Looked up from germline, CDR1 is LGHDT and CDR2 is YNNKEL (reference sequence).

Details on this clonotype: Compared with germline, one end of the junction differs, possibly owing to a read error. The chain is built from TRBV11-2 and TRBJ2-1; D is perhaps TRBD2 (5 bases). This CDR3 has 13 amino acids. CDR1 is SGHAT and CDR2 is FQNNGV in the germline V gene. The DNA for the CDR3 is TGTGCCTGCAGCTTACTAGGAAGCAATGAGCAGTTCTTC. Translation: CACSLLGSNEQFF.

The chain combines TRBV12-3 or TRBV12-4 with TRBJ1-2, with TRBD1 matching over 7 bases. This CDR3 spans 16 amino acids. The V and J ends lost 5 bases and 0 bases, in that order; junction bases with no gene match: 9. The CDR3 DNA is TGTGCCAGCAGTATATCCGGGACAGAGACTAACTATGGCTACACCTTC. The encoded protein is CASSISGTETNYGYTF.

V gene TRBV20-1 combines with J gene TRBJ1-5; no definite D call. This CDR3 is built from 14 residues. Trimming took off 6 bases at V and 2 bases at J, with 14 bases between the two ends. The germline gives CDR1 DFQATT, CDR2 SNEGSKA (reference sequence). In DNA, the CDR3 is TGCAGTGCCTACTCGGGAATAGGCAATCAGCCCCAGCATTTT. Translation gives CSAYSGIGNQPQHF.

In its sample, this clonotype was seen once. The J gene is TRBJ2-4, the V gene TRBV2; tentatively, D is TRBD1 (7 bases). TRBJ2-5 explains the end of the DNA better; the J call may be wrong. The germline gives CDR1 SNHLY, CDR2 FYNNEI. There are 13 residues in the CDR3. This CDR3 reads CASKPRGEETQYF. CDR3 nucleotide sequence: TGTGCCAGCAAGCCCAGGGGGGAAGAGACCCAGTACTTC.

J is TRBJ2-1 and V is TRBV9; the D gene could be TRBD1 or TRBD2 (6 bases each). Germline CDR1 is SGDLS and CDR2 is YYNGEE. The V gene lost 2 bases and the J gene lost 1 base, with 19 bases spanning the gap. The CDR3 is 18 amino acids. This chain's CDR3 is CASSVNRLIGGSYNEQFF. The DNA of the CDR3 is TGTGCCAGCAGCGTCAATCGACTAATAGGGGGGTCCTACAATGAGCAGTTCTTC.